Sequencing of this T cell receptor (beta chain) was carried out in a study of T cell responses to AZD1222 COVID-19 vaccine (dated by TCRdb to the early 2020s). A note on the overall study: Because spike-specific TCR depth and breadth did not differ between the two schedules, AZD1222 recipients who got a second dose at roughly 4 weeks were pooled with those who got a second dose at roughly 12 weeks. TCR sequencing covered 230 or so trial participants: roughly 200 given two doses of AZD1222 and 26 given two doses of MenACWY control vaccine. Trial participants were enrolled by age into 18-55, 56-69 and 70-plus year subgroups, with 148, 28 and 57 TCR-sequenced participants respectively.

To note about this clone: Its antigen remains unidentified. There are no base qualities to consult, and no much larger clone falls within one base.

Beyond this particular receptor, the publication reports: Vaccine-associated CD4 TCRs spanned the whole spike protein, with dominant responses in regions 160-218 and 743-854. The 56-69-year group was small, and its depth increase did not reach significance, likely because of low power. Because no day 14 peak-response samples were available, repertoires were characterized only after the peak T cell response. After two AZD1222 doses, both the breadth and the depth of spike-specific TCRs were significantly higher than at day 0 and than in MenACWY recipients. Nearly half of unique spike-specific TCRs reportedly recognized epitopes outside regions mutated in the B.1.351 and B.1.1.7 variants. Only six AZD1222 recipients were SARS-CoV-2 seropositive at baseline, limiting conclusions about previously exposed vaccinees. Most participants were white British and females outnumbered males, and the authors suggested that clonal diversity may have been underestimated.

From the germline V gene, CDR1 is SGHTA and CDR2 is FQGTGA. V was cut back by 5 bases and J by 1 base, leaving a gap of 13 bases between them. Reading from cysteine to phenylalanine, the CDR3 counts 15 amino acids. CDR3 DNA is the only sequence kept; it has 45 bases, read in frame from the first base. The CDR3 regions of human TCRbeta chains were subjected to immunosequencing. The original pipeline was this. Repertoire TCRs were checked for matches against a reference library of SARS-CoV-2-specific TCRs that had been generated using the MIRA antigen-specificity platform. Breadth meant the fraction of unique TCRs that were SARS-CoV-2-associated, whereas depth meant the fraction of total T cells that were SARS-CoV-2-associated. Using the MIRA data, each spike-specific TCR was mapped to the spike region that the TCR reacts to and placed in a CD4 or CD8 class. Log10-transformed breadth and depth values were compared by one-way ANOVA with Sidak's multiple comparisons tests. The clones in this table, taken by TCRdb from immuneACCESS, are in-frame only. Not every clone is retained; where verified, under half of the shortfall comes from an unresolved V gene, and the cause of the rest is unknown. V and J calls and clone size are given by that table; D and trimming were obtained from the DNA. The sample data list roughly 70,000 clones, and roughly 90% of these were observed just once. The ten biggest clones cover 2.5% of the sample.

The time point tag for this specimen amounts to: baseline before first vaccination. Vaccinee samples were obtained from the UK trials COV001 and COV002, which included a single-blind randomized controlled phase 2/3 trial of AZD1222 (ChAdOx1 nCoV-19) in healthy adults. For TCRbeta chain sequencing, PBMC samples from trial participants were taken at day 0 and at day 28 after the second dose. Here the chain combines TRBV7-3 and TRBJ2-3, with the D gene possibly TRBD1 or TRBD2, each one fitting 5 bases. This clonotype was sampled from an adult in good health. Sequencing was performed on peripheral blood, taken on day 0 of AZD1222 vaccination. The CDR3 in this case is CASSLERGGTDTQYF. The nucleotide sequence is given as TGTGCCAGCAGCCTTGAGAGGGGAGGCACAGATACGCAGTATTTT.